This T cell receptor (beta chain) stems from a study of blood T cell repertoires in COVID-19. Across the whole study: T cells, B-cell-depleted T cells, or PBMCs supplied cDNA or gDNA.

Clones were read by immunoSEQ multiplex PCR, and TCRdb kept only the in-frame ones, dropping some. The table shows 200,000 to 250,000 clones, with around 82% occurring only once. Germline values: CDR1 SNHLY, CDR2 FYNNEI. V gave up 6 bases and J gave up 6 bases, with 18 bases separating them. The CDR3 covers 15 residues. This chain uses TRBV2 with TRBJ1-5; D unclear. The sample taken for sequencing was PBMCs or T cells enriched from blood (not recorded which). The clonotype comes from a man younger than 45 with acute COVID-19. CDR3 region: CASSSEGRSGQPQHF. CDR3 DNA: TGTGCCAGCAGCTCAGAGGGCAGGAGTGGTCAGCCCCAGCATTTT.